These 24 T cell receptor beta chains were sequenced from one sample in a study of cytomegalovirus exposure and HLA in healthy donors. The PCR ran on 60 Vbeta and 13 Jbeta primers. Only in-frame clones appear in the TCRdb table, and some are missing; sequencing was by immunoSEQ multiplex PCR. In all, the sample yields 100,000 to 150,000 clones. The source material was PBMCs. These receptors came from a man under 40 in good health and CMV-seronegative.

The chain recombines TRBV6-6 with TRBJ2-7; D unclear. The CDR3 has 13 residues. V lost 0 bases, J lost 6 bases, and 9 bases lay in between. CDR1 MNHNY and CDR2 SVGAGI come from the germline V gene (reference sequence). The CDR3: CASSYSNTGEQYF. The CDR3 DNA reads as TGTGCCAGCAGTTACTCGAATACGGGCGAGCAGTACTTC.

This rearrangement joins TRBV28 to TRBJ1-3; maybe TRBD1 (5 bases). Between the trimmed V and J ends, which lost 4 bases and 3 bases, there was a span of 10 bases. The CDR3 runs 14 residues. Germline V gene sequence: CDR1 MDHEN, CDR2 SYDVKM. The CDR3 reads CASSSSDSGNTIYF. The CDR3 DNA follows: TGTGCCAGCAGTTCATCCGACAGTGGAAACACCATATATTTT.

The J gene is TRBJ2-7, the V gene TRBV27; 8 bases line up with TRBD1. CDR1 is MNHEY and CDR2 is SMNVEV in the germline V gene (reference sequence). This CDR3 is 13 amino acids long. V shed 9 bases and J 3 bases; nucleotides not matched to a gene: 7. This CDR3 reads CASRDRRYYEQYF. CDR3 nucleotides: TGTGCCAGTAGGGACAGGCGCTACTACGAGCAGTACTTC.

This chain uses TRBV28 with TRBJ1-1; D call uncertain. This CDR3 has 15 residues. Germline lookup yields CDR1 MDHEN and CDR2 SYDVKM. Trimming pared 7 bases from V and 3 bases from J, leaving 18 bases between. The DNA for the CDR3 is TGTGCCAGCATCGGCCCCTCCAGCGGGGACACTGAAGCTTTCTTT. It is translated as CASIGPSSGDTEAFF.

CDR3 sequence: CASSRTSGSIYEQYF. The CDR3 DNA reads as TGTGCCAGCAGCCGGACTAGCGGGAGTATTTACGAGCAGTACTTC. The chain links TRBV5-4 to TRBJ2-7; the match to TRBD2 covers 13 bases. CDR1 and CDR2 from the germline V gene are SGHNT and YYREEE (reference sequence). This CDR3 is 15 amino acids long. V lost 4 bases, J lost 4 bases, and 5 bases stayed unmatched.

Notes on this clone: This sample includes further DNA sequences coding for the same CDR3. The CDR3: CASSQDAGSSYNEQFF. For the CDR3, the DNA is TGCGCCAGCAGCCAAGATGCGGGGAGCTCCTACAATGAGCAGTTCTTC. The V gene is TRBV4-1, the J gene TRBJ2-1; D is perhaps TRBD2 (6 bases). V was pared by 0 bases and J by 0 bases, with 9 bases between. Germline CDR1 MGHRA, CDR2 YSYEKL. The CDR3 consists of 16 residues.

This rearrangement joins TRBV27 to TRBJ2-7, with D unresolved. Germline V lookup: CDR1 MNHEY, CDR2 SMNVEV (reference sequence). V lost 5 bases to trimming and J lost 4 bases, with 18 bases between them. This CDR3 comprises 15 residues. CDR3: CASSLTSRREYEQYF. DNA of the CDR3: TGTGCCAGCAGTCTCACGTCAAGGAGAGAATACGAGCAGTACTTC.

CDR3: CASSLLDWVNTEAFF. The CDR3 DNA follows: TGTGCCAGCAGCTTACTGGACTGGGTGAACACTGAAGCTTTCTTT. The gene calls are TRBV7-9 and TRBJ1-1; D is uncertain. The CDR3 is made up of 15 amino acids. The germline CDR1 and CDR2 sequences are SEHNR and FQNEAQ (reference sequence). V gave up 2 bases and J gave up 0 bases, with 10 bases separating them.

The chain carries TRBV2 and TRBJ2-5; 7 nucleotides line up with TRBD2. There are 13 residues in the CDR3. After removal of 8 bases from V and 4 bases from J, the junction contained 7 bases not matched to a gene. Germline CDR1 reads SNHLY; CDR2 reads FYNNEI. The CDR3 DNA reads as TGTGCCAGCCTAGAGGGGAGGGTAGAGACCCAGTACTTC. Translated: CASLEGRVETQYF.

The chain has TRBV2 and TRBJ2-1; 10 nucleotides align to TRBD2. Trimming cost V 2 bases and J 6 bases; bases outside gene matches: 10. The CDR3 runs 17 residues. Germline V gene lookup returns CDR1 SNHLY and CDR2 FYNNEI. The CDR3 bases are TGTGCCAGCAGTGAAATTCCGGCTAGCGGGAGTGGCAATGAGCAGTTCTTC. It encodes CASSEIPASGSGNEQFF. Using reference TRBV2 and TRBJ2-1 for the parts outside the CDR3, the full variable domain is EPEVTQTPSHQVTQMGQEVILRCVPISNHLYFYWYRQILGQKVEFLVSFYNNEISEKSEIFDDQFSVERPDGSNFTLKIRSTKLEDSAMYFCASSEIPASGSGNEQFFGPGTRLTVL.

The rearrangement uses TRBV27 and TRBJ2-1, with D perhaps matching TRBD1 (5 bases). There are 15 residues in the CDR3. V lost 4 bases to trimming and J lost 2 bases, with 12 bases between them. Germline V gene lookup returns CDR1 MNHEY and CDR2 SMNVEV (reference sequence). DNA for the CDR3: TGTGCCAGCAGTTCTGGGGTAGGGGCCTACAATGAGCAGTTCTTC. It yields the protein CASSSGVGAYNEQFF.

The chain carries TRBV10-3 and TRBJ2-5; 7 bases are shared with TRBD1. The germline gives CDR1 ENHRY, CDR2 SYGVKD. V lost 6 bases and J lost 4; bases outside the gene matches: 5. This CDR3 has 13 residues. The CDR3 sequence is CAISVTGTETQYF. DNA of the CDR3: TGTGCCATCAGCGTGACAGGGACAGAGACCCAGTACTTC.

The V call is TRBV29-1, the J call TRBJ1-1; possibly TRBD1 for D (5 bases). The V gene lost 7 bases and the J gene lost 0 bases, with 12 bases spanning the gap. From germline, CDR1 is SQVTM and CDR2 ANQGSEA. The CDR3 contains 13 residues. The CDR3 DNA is TGCAGCGCCCGCGGCAGGGTGAACACTGAAGCTTTCTTT. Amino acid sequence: CSARGRVNTEAFF. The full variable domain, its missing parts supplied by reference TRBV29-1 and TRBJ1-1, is SAVISQKPSRDICQRGTSLTIQCQVDSQVTMMFWYRQQPGQSLTLIATANQGSEATYESGFVIDKFPISRPNLTFSTLTVSNMSPEDSSIYLCSARGRVNTEAFFGQGTRLTVV.

The CDR3 coding sequence is TGTGCCAGCAGGAATACAGGGTTCACTGAAGCTTTCTTT. Amino acids: CASRNTGFTEAFF. The chain carries TRBV28 and TRBJ1-1, with a tentative D call TRBD1 (6 bases). The germline V and J ends were trimmed by 6 bases and 4 bases, with 12 bases remaining between them. The V gene's germline CDR1 is MDHEN and CDR2 SYDVKM. This CDR3 spans 13 amino acids.

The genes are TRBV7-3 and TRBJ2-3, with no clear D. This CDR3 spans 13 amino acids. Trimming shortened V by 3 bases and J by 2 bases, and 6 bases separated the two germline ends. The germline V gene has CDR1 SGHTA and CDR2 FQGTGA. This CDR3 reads CASSLADTDTQYF. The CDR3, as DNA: TGTGCCAGCAGCTTGGCAGACACAGATACGCAGTATTTT.

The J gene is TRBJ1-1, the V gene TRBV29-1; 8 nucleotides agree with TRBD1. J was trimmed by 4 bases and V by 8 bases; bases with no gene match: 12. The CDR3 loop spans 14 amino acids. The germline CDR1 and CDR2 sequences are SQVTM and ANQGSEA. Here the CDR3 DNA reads TGCAGCTCCGTGACAGGGGACGGGGGCACTGAAGCTTTCTTT. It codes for CSSVTGDGGTEAFF.

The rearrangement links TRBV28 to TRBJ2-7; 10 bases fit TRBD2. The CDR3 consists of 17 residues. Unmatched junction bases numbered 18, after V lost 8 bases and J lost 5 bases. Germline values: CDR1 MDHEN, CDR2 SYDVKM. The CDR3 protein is CASRGRTSGTEADEQYF. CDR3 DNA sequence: TGTGCCAGCCGAGGCAGAACTAGCGGGACCGAGGCGGACGAGCAGTACTTC.

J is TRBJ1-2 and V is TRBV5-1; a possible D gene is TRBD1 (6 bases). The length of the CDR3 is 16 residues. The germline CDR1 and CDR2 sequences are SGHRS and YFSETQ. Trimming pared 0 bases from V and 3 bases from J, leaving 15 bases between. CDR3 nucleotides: TGCGCCAGCAGCTTGGAAGGGACAATAGTCGACTATGGCTACACCTTC. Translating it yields CASSLEGTIVDYGYTF.

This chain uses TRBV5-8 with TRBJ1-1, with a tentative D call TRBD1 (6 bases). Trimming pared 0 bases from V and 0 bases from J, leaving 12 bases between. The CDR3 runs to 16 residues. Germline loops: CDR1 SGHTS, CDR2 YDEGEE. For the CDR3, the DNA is TGTGCCAGCAGCTTGGGGAGCGGGGACATGAACACTGAAGCTTTCTTT. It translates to CASSLGSGDMNTEAFF.

The CDR3 DNA is TGCGCCAGCAGCCCTCGACAGGGGGCTGGCCCCGGGGAGCTGTTTTTT. Its protein is CASSPRQGAGPGELFF. The chain carries TRBV4-1 and TRBJ2-2, with 10 bases that match TRBD1. J lost 6 bases, V lost 4 bases, and 8 bases had no gene match. The CDR3 length is 16 residues. Germline CDR1 is MGHRA and CDR2 is YSYEKL.

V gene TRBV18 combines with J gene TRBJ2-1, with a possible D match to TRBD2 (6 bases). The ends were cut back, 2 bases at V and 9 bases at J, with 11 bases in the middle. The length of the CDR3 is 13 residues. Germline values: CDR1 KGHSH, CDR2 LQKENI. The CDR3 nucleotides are TGTGCCAGCTCACCAGATGACGGGAGTGAGCAGTTCTTC. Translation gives CASSPDDGSEQFF.

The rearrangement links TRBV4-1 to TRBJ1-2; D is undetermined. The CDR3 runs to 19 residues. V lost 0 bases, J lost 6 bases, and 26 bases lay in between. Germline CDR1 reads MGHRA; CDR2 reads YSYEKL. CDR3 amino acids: CASSQDLWFGSLSGDGYTF. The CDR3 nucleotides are TGCGCCAGCAGCCAAGATCTGTGGTTCGGGAGCCTTTCCGGGGATGGCTACACCTTC.

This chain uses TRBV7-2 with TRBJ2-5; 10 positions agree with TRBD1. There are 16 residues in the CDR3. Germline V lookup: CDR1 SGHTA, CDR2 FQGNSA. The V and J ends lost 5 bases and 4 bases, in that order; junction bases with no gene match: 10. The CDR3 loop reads CASSRDRGLAGETQYF. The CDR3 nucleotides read TGTGCCAGCAGCCGAGACAGGGGGCTCGCGGGAGAGACCCAGTACTTC. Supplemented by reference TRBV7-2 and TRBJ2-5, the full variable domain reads GAGVSQSPSNKVTEKGKDVELRCDPISGHTALYWYRQSLGQGLEFLIYFQGNSAPDKSGLPSDRFSAERTGGSVSTLTIQRTQQEDSAVYLCASSRDRGLAGETQYFGPGTRLLVL.

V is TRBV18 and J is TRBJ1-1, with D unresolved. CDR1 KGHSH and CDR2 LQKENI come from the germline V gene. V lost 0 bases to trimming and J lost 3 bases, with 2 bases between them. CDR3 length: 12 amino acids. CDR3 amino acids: CASSPPYTEAFF. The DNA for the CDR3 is TGTGCCAGCTCACCACCCTACACTGAAGCTTTCTTT.